This is a list of T cell receptor beta chains from one sample in a study of OX40 agonist ivuxolimab in advanced cancers. Assay used: immunoSEQ multiplex PCR; TCRdb lists only in-frame clones, some missing. The data contain approximately 80,000 clones, around 94% of them singletons. Sample: CD4+ or CD8+ T cells sorted from blood, taken in a trial of the OX40 agonist ivuxolimab. The origin of the receptors is an adult with an advanced solid tumor such as melanoma, head and neck, liver or kidney cancer. Each CDR3 is given without its conserved first and last residue. Each record gives: V gene, CDR3 protein.

TRBV9,ASSVGGDGNQPQH
TRBV4-1,ASSQASLGWEQF
TRBV29-1,SVAGWGPGNTIY
TRBV6-6,ASMGQDNEQF
TRBV7-6,ASSLVRVLAGVVETQY
TRBV27,ASRPYDTNTEAF
TRBV7-2,ASSLLTSPLSGELF
TRBV27,ASSSPGSSTEAF
TRBV7-9,ASSTGQGTNTEAF
TRBV2,ASLGTGVIAF
TRBV6-5,ASSYRQGNYYEQY
TRBV28,ASSLGAVGLF
TRBV7-9,ASTTQAVNYGYT
TRBV7-2,ASSFTGGPADTQY
TRBV15,ATSRVGEKLF
TRBV6-5,ASSPIGSSTDTQY
TRBV5-8,ASSSYRGGNTIY
TRBV9,ASSVGGVNTEAF
TRBV7-9,ASSPRGAGGRDTEAF
TRBV5-4,ASSPDSYEQY
TRBV9,ASSVELAGTDTQY
TRBV13,ASSLAPMEQY
TRBV28,ASSLAGLTYEQY
TRBV2,ASSEGLAGTQETQY
TRBV6-4,ASSASGGAGEQF
TRBV4-3,ASSQDVASASGELF
TRBV4-3,ASSGGLDAYYEQY
TRBV27,ASSLLGGTPNTEAF
TRBV19,ASSPTPGSTFREKLF
TRBV7-8,ASSLDGTGVNEQF
TRBV7-9,ASSSQGGLAPYEQY
TRBV2,ASSWTVYEQY
TRBV29-1,SVTVGQDRYGYT
TRBV27,ASSLVGDTQY
TRBV28,ASSLGSGNEQF
TRBV10-2,ASSESSVMNTEAF
TRBV7-2,ASSPRQGWQETQY
TRBV27,ASSLAGSGTEAF
TRBV4-1,ASSRGGGNYGYT
TRBV7-9,ASSQDRDLQETQY
TRBV7-2,ASSSWEGSNQPQH
TRBV19,ASSPLGGFDGYT
TRBV19,ASSPGQGATYEQY
TRBV19,ASSHLGGFAEAF
TRBV28,ASSTIHLDVTANTGELF
TRBV2,ASKPYEQY
TRBV7-8,ASSLVGRSQETQY
TRBV19,ASNWNTGELF
TRBV9,ASSVVGGYGYT
TRBV4-3,ASSQDSLLETEAF
TRBV11-3,ASSWGPTGELF
TRBV25-1,ASSDWDRAEKLF
TRBV2,ARSWTSGSLDTQY
TRBV28,ATFLGSGANVLT
TRBV5-8,ASSGGDSALTNGYT